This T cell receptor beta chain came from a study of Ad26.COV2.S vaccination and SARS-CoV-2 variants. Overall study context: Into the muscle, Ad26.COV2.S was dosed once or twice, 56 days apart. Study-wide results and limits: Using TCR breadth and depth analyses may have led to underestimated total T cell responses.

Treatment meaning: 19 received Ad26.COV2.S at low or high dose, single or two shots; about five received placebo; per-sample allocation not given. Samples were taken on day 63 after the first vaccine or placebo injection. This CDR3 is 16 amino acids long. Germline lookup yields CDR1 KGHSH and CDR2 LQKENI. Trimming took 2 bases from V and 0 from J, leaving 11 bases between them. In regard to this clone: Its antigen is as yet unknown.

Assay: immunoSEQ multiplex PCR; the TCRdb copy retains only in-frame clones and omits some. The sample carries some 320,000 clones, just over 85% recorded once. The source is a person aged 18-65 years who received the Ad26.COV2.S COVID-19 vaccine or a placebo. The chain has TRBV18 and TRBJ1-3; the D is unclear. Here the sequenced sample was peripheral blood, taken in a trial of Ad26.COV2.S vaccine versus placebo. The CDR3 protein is CASSPSPTSSGNTIYF. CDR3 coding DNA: TGTGCCAGCTCACCATCTCCCACCAGCTCTGGAAACACCATATATTTT.